This T cell receptor beta chain comes out of a study of human T cells and chemical hapten exposure. Study overall: Patches that contained 0.01% DPC were applied to the upper back and read at 6 days.

Study-wide points: Large CDR3 similarity clusters arose significantly more often from expanded TCRs than from controls. No change in TCRs above 1 in 1000 frequency was produced by DPC sensitization.

This clonotype showed up just a few times. Its target is not known. Trimming stripped 2 bases from V and 0 bases from J, with 8 bases between. Per the germline V gene, CDR1 is MNHEY and CDR2 is SVGAGI. CDR3 length: 16 amino acids. TCRdb passed the RACE reads through MiXCR, listing each CDR3 protein once. Of more than 150,000 distinct CDR3 sequences in the sample, almost 30% were seen once. Noted time point: pre-sensitization, week 0. The treatment was: therapeutic diphenylcyclopropenone sensitization with weekly scalp DPC. Prior to application of each patch test, blood was drawn. The genes are TRBV6-5 and TRBJ2-6; a possible D gene is TRBD2 (5 bases). This material consisted of whole blood, taken in connection with sensitization to the hapten diphenylcyclopropenone (DPC). The receptor comes from a woman aged 30 to 39 with alopecia areata. Some clones in this sample may be carry-over from other donors' samples. The CDR3 region is CASSYRGSSGANVLTF. The CDR3 DNA is TGTGCCAGCAGTTACCGGGGAAGCTCTGGGGCCAACGTCCTGACTTTC.